This is a list of T cell receptor beta chains from one sample in a study of T cell repertoires in cytomegalovirus infection. In TCRdb, the reads were re-called with MiXCR into one record per CDR3 protein. Of approximately 910,000 distinct CDR3 sequences in the sample, about 33% were seen once. These receptors are not linked to any known antigen. Material: cultured CD8+ T cells from PBMCs, obtained from culture after CMV antigen stimulation. Receptor source: a human donor in good health (CMV status not recorded). Some clones in this sample may be carry-over from other donors' samples. Each CDR3 is given with its conserved first and last residue. The size field is filled for only some rows; it gives once, few, many or a size class.

j_gene: TRBJ1-6; v_gene: TRBV6-5; abundance: few; CDR3aa: CASSQLLGTGLYSPLHF
j_gene: TRBJ1-2; v_gene: TRBV13; abundance: .; CDR3aa: CASSLSSDREGGYTF
j_gene: TRBJ2-1; v_gene: TRBV7-8; abundance: .; CDR3aa: CANSPTRTDRLWFF
j_gene: TRBJ2-2; v_gene: TRBV12-3/TRBV12-4; abundance: few; CDR3aa: CASRQGADPNTGELFF
j_gene: TRBJ2-1; v_gene: TRBV7-2; abundance: .; CDR3aa: CASSSPGGLNEQFF
j_gene: TRBJ2-7; v_gene: TRBV12-5; abundance: .; CDR3aa: CASGLVSDEQYF
j_gene: TRBJ2-3; v_gene: TRBV7-9; abundance: many; CDR3aa: CASSLGSTGPRDTQYF
j_gene: TRBJ1-3; v_gene: TRBV10-3; abundance: .; CDR3aa: CAISDYALRQHSGNTIYF
j_gene: TRBJ1-1; v_gene: TRBV6-5; abundance: few; CDR3aa: CASRPRTGALGNTEAFF
j_gene: TRBJ2-7; v_gene: TRBV14; abundance: .; CDR3aa: CASSRPTGGSYEQYF
j_gene: TRBJ2-5; v_gene: TRBV19; abundance: few; CDR3aa: CASGGSAQYF
j_gene: TRBJ2-7; v_gene: TRBV5-6; abundance: few; CDR3aa: CASRSDRSLYEQYF
j_gene: TRBJ2-3; v_gene: TRBV28; abundance: few; CDR3aa: CASSLGGTYTDTQYF
j_gene: TRBJ1-4; v_gene: TRBV6-2/TRBV6-3; abundance: .; CDR3aa: CASSYQRGGDEKLFF
j_gene: TRBJ2-5; v_gene: TRBV7-2; abundance: many; CDR3aa: CASSIWTSGKETQYF
j_gene: TRBJ1-2; v_gene: TRBV6-8; abundance: few; CDR3aa: CASSTNRDSTNYGYTF
j_gene: TRBJ1-1; v_gene: TRBV27; abundance: few; CDR3aa: CASSPDSLAEAFF
j_gene: TRBJ2-7; v_gene: TRBV5-4; abundance: .; CDR3aa: CASSFRGREQYF
j_gene: TRBJ2-2; v_gene: TRBV4-3; abundance: .; CDR3aa: CASSQEQGYTGELFF
j_gene: TRBJ1-2; v_gene: TRBV7-9; abundance: few; CDR3aa: CASSSPPQGPSNYGYTF
j_gene: TRBJ1-2; v_gene: TRBV12-3/TRBV12-4; abundance: .; CDR3aa: CASSSPIHGYTF
j_gene: TRBJ2-2; v_gene: TRBV7-9; abundance: many; CDR3aa: CASSPDSFGNTGELFF
j_gene: TRBJ1-5; v_gene: TRBV7-6; abundance: few; CDR3aa: CASSLGSLNQPQHF
j_gene: TRBJ2-3; v_gene: TRBV6-2/TRBV6-3; abundance: .; CDR3aa: CASSFNRWDDYTDTQYF
j_gene: TRBJ2-7; v_gene: TRBV2; abundance: .; CDR3aa: CASRMGADYEQYF
j_gene: TRBJ2-6; v_gene: TRBV7-2; abundance: .; CDR3aa: CASSPRRRGRDSGANVLTF
j_gene: TRBJ1-6; v_gene: TRBV6-6; abundance: few; CDR3aa: CASSSSSHNSPLHF
j_gene: TRBJ1-1; v_gene: TRBV4-3; abundance: .; CDR3aa: CASSQDQQGATNTEAFF
j_gene: TRBJ2-1; v_gene: TRBV25-1; abundance: few; CDR3aa: CASSFTFGLHEQFF